These T cell receptor beta chains were read from a single sample in a study of blood T cell repertoires in COVID-19. Method: immunoSEQ multiplex PCR; TCRdb's copy keeps in-frame clones and lacks some. The data hold about 300,000 clones, with roughly 86% observed a single time. Input material: peripheral blood. These receptors were obtained from a woman aged 50 to 65 with acute or convalescent COVID-19. Each CDR3 is given with its conserved first and last residue. Fields, in order: V gene, D gene, J gene, clone size, CDR3 DNA, CDR3 protein. The D gene is left open where the match is weak. Rows give clone size only sometimes, using once, few, many, or a class for an expanded clone.

>TRBV28|TRBD2|TRBJ2-2|NA
TGTGCCAGCAGTTTATACCTAGCGGGAGGAACCGGGGAGCTGTTTTTT
CASSLYLAGGTGELFF
>TRBV2|NA|TRBJ2-7|NA
TGTGCCAGCAAGGAATGGCTACTAGCTGAGTACGAGCAGTACTTC
CASKEWLLAEYEQYF
>TRBV5-1|TRBD2|TRBJ2-1|NA
TGCGCCAGCAGCGCCGTAGCGGGACGGAATGAGCAGTTCTTC
CASSAVAGRNEQFF
>TRBV7-2|NA|TRBJ2-1|NA
TGTGCCAGCAGCTTTGAATCCGGGAATGAGCAGTTCTTC
CASSFESGNEQFF
>TRBV24-1|NA|TRBJ2-3|once
TGTGCCACCAGTCCCTACCCAGGGATGGATACGCAGTATTTT
CATSPYPGMDTQYF
>TRBV6-5|TRBD1|TRBJ1-2|NA
TGTGCCAGCAGTCGGACAGGAAAGAACTATGGCTACACCTTC
CASSRTGKNYGYTF
>TRBV7-9|NA|TRBJ1-2|NA
TGTGCCAGCAGCTTAGAAACAGGACACGGCTACACCTTC
CASSLETGHGYTF
>TRBV7-8|TRBD1|TRBJ2-7|few
TGTGCCAGCAGCCCCGTGTTCTTCCGGCAGGGGGCCTACGAGCAGTACTTC
CASSPVFFRQGAYEQYF
>TRBV3-1/TRBV3-2|TRBD2|TRBJ2-7|NA
TGTGCCAGCAGCCAAGTAAGTAGCGGGACCTACGAGCAGTACTTC
CASSQVSSGTYEQYF
>TRBV28|NA|TRBJ1-1|NA
TGTGCCAGCATAGACAGCGCAGAAGCTTTCTTT
CASIDSAEAFF
>TRBV28|NA|TRBJ2-5|NA
TGTGCCAGCAGTTATACAGAGTTCCAAGAGACCCAGTACTTC
CASSYTEFQETQYF
>TRBV24-1|NA|TRBJ1-1|NA
TGTGCCACCAGTCAACAAAACACTGAAGCTTTCTTT
CATSQQNTEAFF
>TRBV27|NA|TRBJ2-1|NA
TGTGCCAGCAGAGCCCGGGACTTAGGCTACAATGAGCAGTTCTTC
CASRARDLGYNEQFF
>TRBV5-4|NA|TRBJ2-5|few
TGTGCCAGCAGCTCATCGGGAGCGGGTGAACCCCAGAAGACCCAGTACTTC
CASSSSGAGEPQKTQYF
>TRBV18|TRBD1|TRBJ1-2|NA
TGTGCCAGCTCACCGCGGACAGGGACTAACTATGGCTACACCTTC
CASSPRTGTNYGYTF
>TRBV5-1|TRBD1|TRBJ1-4|NA
TGCGCCAGCAGCTCCCGACAGGGAGGAATCGGTAATGAAAAACTGTTTTTT
CASSSRQGGIGNEKLFF
>TRBV24-1|TRBD1|TRBJ1-4|NA
TGTGCCACCAGTGATGAAACGGGACAGGGGGCTGAAAAACTGTTTTTT
CATSDETGQGAEKLFF
>TRBV4-1|NA|TRBJ1-5|NA
TGCGCCAGCAGCCAACCAGGGTCTGGTCAGCCCCAGCATTTT
CASSQPGSGQPQHF
>TRBV7-2|NA|TRBJ1-1|NA
TGTGCCAGCAGCTTCAGGGGGAACACTGAAGCTTTCTTT
CASSFRGNTEAFF
>TRBV6-2/TRBV6-3|TRBD2|TRBJ2-3|NA
TGTGCCAGCAGTTATAATCGGGAGGGCCTCACAGATACGCAGTATTTT
CASSYNREGLTDTQYF
>TRBV2|NA|TRBJ2-7|NA
TGTGCCAGTAAAGCGGACTTTCCCTACGAGCAGTACTTC
CASKADFPYEQYF
>TRBV28|TRBD2|TRBJ2-3|NA
TGTGCCAGCAGCCCAGCTAGCGGGAAAATGAGCACAGATACGCAGTATTTT
CASSPASGKMSTDTQYF
>TRBV2|NA|TRBJ1-1|once
TGTGCCAGCAGAGGACAGCTAATTATGAACACTGAAGCTTTCTTT
CASRGQLIMNTEAFF
>TRBV18|NA|TRBJ1-1|NA
TGTGCCAGCTCACCACCGCGTGGGTCTCCAGGCACTGAAGCTTTCTTT
CASSPPRGSPGTEAFF
>TRBV19|TRBD1|TRBJ2-7|NA
TGTGCCAGTATCGACAGGGGCTCCTACGAGCAGTACTTC
CASIDRGSYEQYF
>TRBV5-4|TRBD1|TRBJ1-1|few
TGTGCCAGCAGCTTTGGGACAGGGGGAAACACTGAAGCTTTCTTT
CASSFGTGGNTEAFF
>TRBV28|NA|TRBJ2-7|NA
TGTGCCAGCAGTTTATTACTATTCCAATCCTACGAGCAGTACTTC
CASSLLLFQSYEQYF
>TRBV5-1|NA|TRBJ1-5|few
TGCGCCAGCAGCTTGGATTCAGGTCATCAGCCCCAGCATTTT
CASSLDSGHQPQHF
>TRBV7-9|TRBD1|TRBJ1-2|NA
TGTGCCAGCAGCCCGGGACAGGGGCGAGGCTACACCTTC
CASSPGQGRGYTF
>TRBV28|TRBD1|TRBJ1-6|NA
TGTGCCAGCAGTTTATCAGGGGGCGATAGGAATTCACCCCTCCACTTT
CASSLSGGDRNSPLHF
>TRBV28|TRBD1|TRBJ1-4|NA
TGTGCCAGCAGTATAACCGGGACAGGGAATGAAAAACTGTTTTTT
CASSITGTGNEKLFF
>TRBV28|NA|TRBJ1-6|NA
TGTGCCACCGTCCGCGGGGAAGATAATTCACCCCTCCACTTT
CATVRGEDNSPLHF
>TRBV24-1|TRBD2|TRBJ2-2|NA
TGTGCCACCAGTGACCTAGCGGGAGTTGATACCGGGGAGCTGTTTTTT
CATSDLAGVDTGELFF
>TRBV5-4|TRBD2|TRBJ2-7|NA
TGTGCCAGCAGCCAACTAGCGGGAGGGCCGAGGTACGAGCAGTACTTC
CASSQLAGGPRYEQYF
>TRBV7-9|NA|TRBJ2-5|NA
TGTGCCAGCGACCTAGTGGCAGGCGGGGAGACCCAGTACTTC
CASDLVAGGETQYF
>TRBV5-6|NA|TRBJ1-6|NA
TGTGCCAGCAGCTTGGCGGAGAGCTCCTATAATTCACCCCTCCACTTT
CASSLAESSYNSPLHF
>TRBV27|NA|TRBJ2-7|NA
TGTGCCAGCAGTTTATCGTCGGGACACCTCTCCTACGAGCAGTACTTC
CASSLSSGHLSYEQYF
>TRBV5-4|TRBD2|TRBJ2-1|NA
TGTGCCAGCAGCTTGGTTACTAGCGGAAGGTTTTTCTCCTACAATGAGCAGTTCTTC
CASSLVTSGRFFSYNEQFF
>TRBV4-2|TRBD2|TRBJ2-2|NA
TGTGCCAGCAGCCAAGCGGGCCTAGCGGGAGCGTCAGGGGGCACCGGGGAGCTGTTTTTT
CASSQAGLAGASGGTGELFF
>TRBV19|NA|TRBJ1-2|NA
TGTGCCAGTAGCCTGGACTGGGCCTATGGCTACACCTTC
CASSLDWAYGYTF
>TRBV19|TRBD1|TRBJ1-4|NA
TGTGCCAGTAGTAGTAGGCGCGGGACAGCCAGTAATGAAAAACTGTTTTTT
CASSSRRGTASNEKLFF
>TRBV19|NA|TRBJ1-2|NA
TGTGCCAGTAGTATGATACCTCTGGGCAGGAATGGCTACACCTTC
CASSMIPLGRNGYTF
>TRBV7-9|NA|TRBJ2-1|NA
TGTGCCAGCAGCCCCTCCCCCCCCACTTCTGAGCAGTTCTTC
CASSPSPPTSEQFF
>TRBV21-1|NA|TRBJ2-3|NA
TGTGCCAGCAGCAAAGAGGCGGCGGGAGTAACGGCAGATACGCAGTATTTT
CASSKEAAGVTADTQYF
>TRBV6-5|TRBD2|TRBJ2-7|NA
TGTGCCAGCAGTTACCGGGAGGGGTTGGGGCAGTACTTC
CASSYREGLGQYF
>TRBV13|NA|TRBJ2-7|NA
TGTGCCAGCAGCCCCTCTTTGGTAGCGGTCTCCTACGAGCAGTACTTC
CASSPSLVAVSYEQYF
>TRBV28|TRBD1|TRBJ2-7|NA
TGTGCCAGCACCCTCCAGGGGGTTCCCCTCGACGAGCAGTACTTC
CASTLQGVPLDEQYF
>TRBV30|NA|TRBJ2-7|NA
TGTGCCTGGAGCGGGAGCAGCCCCTACGAGCAGTACTTC
CAWSGSSPYEQYF
>TRBV18|NA|TRBJ2-5|NA
TGTGCCAGCTCTATTCTTCCCCCTAAACAGGGTGAAGAGACCCAGTACTTC
CASSILPPKQGEETQYF
>TRBV5-4|NA|TRBJ2-5|NA
TGTGCCAGCAGCCTCCCAGGGGTCCAAGAGACCCAGTACTTC
CASSLPGVQETQYF
>TRBV5-1|NA|TRBJ2-1|few
TGCGCCAGCAGCTTGGTGGCGGCATCCTACAATGAGCAGTTCTTC
CASSLVAASYNEQFF
>TRBV7-2|NA|TRBJ1-1|NA
TGTGCCAGCAGCCCATACTACCTGAACACTGAAGCTTTCTTT
CASSPYYLNTEAFF
>TRBV11-2|NA|TRBJ1-2|NA
TGTGCCAGCCTCGATCGGGGGGCGCGGGGCTACACCTTC
CASLDRGARGYTF
>TRBV27|NA|TRBJ2-3|NA
TGTGCCAGCAGTACACCCCGCACAGATACGCAGTATTTT
CASSTPRTDTQYF
>TRBV27|NA|TRBJ2-1|NA
TGTGCCAGCAGTTACACCACAGGGTTGGGCAATGAGCAGTTCTTC
CASSYTTGLGNEQFF
>TRBV11-2|TRBD1|TRBJ2-2|NA
TGTGCCAGCAGCTTCGACAGGGTTAGCGGGGAGCTGTTTTTT
CASSFDRVSGELFF
>TRBV28|NA|TRBJ1-6|NA
TGTGCCAGCAGCCGGGATTTCAATTCACCCCTCCACTTT
CASSRDFNSPLHF
>TRBV28|TRBD2|TRBJ2-1|once
TGTGCCAGCACTGAACTAGCGGGGGTAAATGAGCAGTTCTTC
CASTELAGVNEQFF
>TRBV28|TRBD1|TRBJ1-1|NA
TGTGCCAGCAGTGGGACAGGGATCGCCTCTATGAACACTGAAGCTTTCTTT
CASSGTGIASMNTEAFF